This T cell receptor beta chain was profiled in a study of Tregs in tolerant kidney transplant recipients. Generated by immunoSEQ multiplex PCR, the TCRdb table keeps only in-frame clones and is missing some. The table records about 66,000 clones, approximately 92% of them present only once. Sequencing was performed on CD8+ T cells from blood, taken before the transplant. This sequence originates from a human donor who received a combined kidney and bone marrow transplant.

The CDR3 DNA is TGTGCCAGCAGCTTCCCATGGGACAGGGTCGATATGAACACTGAAGCTTTCTTT. Translating gives CASSFPWDRVDMNTEAFF. V and J are TRBV7-9 and TRBJ1-1; 9 bases map to TRBD1. V was clipped by 3 bases and J by 0 bases; unmatched bases: 11. The CDR3 has 18 residues. Germline CDR1 reads SEHNR; CDR2 reads FQNEAQ (reference sequence).